Each of the 28 T cell receptor beta chains below was sequenced from the same sample in a study of OX40 agonist ivuxolimab in advanced cancers. TCRdb's copy holds only in-frame clones and misses some; the assay was immunoSEQ multiplex PCR. The data hold fewer than 85,000 clones, with around 82% observed a single time. Sequences were derived from CD4+ or CD8+ T cells sorted from blood, sampled in a trial of the OX40 agonist ivuxolimab. These receptors all stem from an adult with an advanced solid tumor such as melanoma, head and neck, liver or kidney cancer.

The chain employs TRBV7-8 and TRBJ2-7, with 8 bases that match TRBD1. This CDR3 region has 14 residues. Looked up from germline, CDR1 is SGHVS and CDR2 is FQNEAQ. Trimming at V came to 5 bases and at J to 0 bases, leaving 3 bases not matched to a gene. DNA for the CDR3: TGTGCCAGCAGCCGGGACAGGACCTCCTACGAGCAGTACGTC. It translates to CASSRDRTSYEQYV.

V is TRBV19 and J is TRBJ1-3, with 7 bases aligning to TRBD1. V lost 4 bases, J lost 4 bases, and 7 bases stayed unmatched. In germline, CDR1 is LNHDA, CDR2 SQIVND (reference sequence). The CDR3 runs 15 residues. The CDR3 DNA sequence: TGTGCCAGTAGTAACCGACAGGGATCCGGAAACACCATATATTTT. Encoded protein: CASSNRQGSGNTIYF.

In nucleotides, the CDR3 is TGTGCCAGCAGCCAGGGACGGGGGGAGTACGAGCAGTACTTC. Translation: CASSQGRGEYEQYF. The chain joins TRBV7-8 to TRBJ2-7, with TRBD2 matching over 7 bases. This CDR3 spans 14 amino acids. J gave up 4 bases and V 5 bases, and 8 bases lay outside the gene matches. The V gene's germline CDR1 is SGHVS and CDR2 FQNEAQ.

The rearrangement links TRBV9 to TRBJ2-3, with 7 bases aligning to TRBD2. V was pared by 3 bases and J by 0 bases, with 7 bases of the junction left unmatched. The CDR3 sequence is 16 residues long. Per germline, CDR1 SGDLS and CDR2 YYNGEE. CDR3 sequence: CASSAGDYQSTDTQYF. CDR3 in DNA: TGTGCCAGCAGCGCTGGGGACTACCAGAGCACAGATACGCAGTATTTT.

The chain employs TRBV19 and TRBJ2-3; no firm D call. V was pared by 4 bases and J by 1 base, with 15 bases between. This CDR3 is built from 16 residues. In germline, CDR1 is LNHDA, CDR2 SQIVND (reference sequence). The CDR3 is CASSTDRTWGTDTQYF. CDR3 DNA sequence: TGTGCCAGTAGTACGGACCGCACCTGGGGCACAGATACGCAGTATTTT. The full variable domain, completed using reference TRBV19 and TRBJ2-3, is DGGITQSPKYLFRKEGQNVTLSCEQNLNHDAMYWYRQDPGQGLRLIYYSQIVNDFQKGDIAEGYSVSREKKESFPLTVTSAQKNPTAFYLCASSTDRTWGTDTQYFGPGTRLTVL.

This clone has more than one count but fewer than ten. V usage is TRBV6-1 and J usage is TRBJ1-5, with D unclear. This CDR3 contains 13 residues. V was cut by 0 bases and J by 6 bases, with 6 bases left in between. Germline assignment: CDR1 MNHNS and CDR2 SASEGT. In DNA, the CDR3 is TGTGCCAGCAGTGAAGCCAGCGGTCAGCCCCAGCATTTT. Residues: CASSEASGQPQHF.

On this clone itself: Different DNA sequences within this sample yield the same CDR3. The chain combines TRBV20-1 with TRBJ2-3; D is perhaps TRBD1 or TRBD2 (7 bases each). Germline lookup yields CDR1 DFQATT and CDR2 SNEGSKA (reference sequence). Trimming removed 6 bases from V and 6 bases from J, with 10 bases in between. This CDR3 has 11 amino acids. CDR3 in amino acids: CSARGGDTQYF. CDR3 in DNA: TGCAGTGCCAGGGGGGGCGATACGCAGTATTTT.

The gene calls are TRBV10-3 and TRBJ2-7, with 8 positions matching TRBD1. The germline gives CDR1 ENHRY, CDR2 SYGVKD. The V and J ends lost 0 bases and 2 bases, in that order; junction bases with no gene match: 6. CDR3 size: 16 residues. CDR3 DNA sequence: TGTGCCATCAGTGAGTCGAGGACAGGGTCGACCTACGAGCAGTACTTC. Its protein product is CAISESRTGSTYEQYF.

The V call is TRBV10-3, the J call TRBJ1-2, with 10 bases identical to TRBD1. Germline CDR1 ENHRY, CDR2 SYGVKD. The CDR3 runs 13 residues. Losses at the gene ends were 2 bases for V and 8 bases for J; bases not matched to a gene: 2. CDR3: CAISEDRGLGYTF. CDR3 nucleotides: TGTGCCATCAGTGAGGACAGGGGGCTGGGCTACACCTTC.

The J gene is TRBJ2-5, the V gene TRBV7-9; TRBD1 is a possible D gene (7 bases). Germline CDR1 SEHNR, CDR2 FQNEAQ (reference sequence). V was shortened by 1 base and J by 5 bases, with 11 bases between the two germline ends. This CDR3 comprises 14 residues. CDR3 in DNA: TGTGCCAGCAGCTTAGTGGAGGGGGCTGAGACCCAGTACTTC. Encoded protein: CASSLVEGAETQYF.

The chain has TRBV2 and TRBJ2-6, with 8 bases matching TRBD1. V lost 3 bases, J lost 2 bases, and 6 bases stayed unmatched. There are 17 residues in the CDR3. CDR1 is SNHLY, CDR2 FYNNEI, per germline. CDR3 DNA: TGTGCCAGCAGTGATGCGACAGGGGCCCCTGGGGCCAACGTCCTGACTTTC. It yields the protein CASSDATGAPGANVLTF.

The rearrangement joins TRBV19 to TRBJ1-5, with 8 bases fitting TRBD1. Germline assignment: CDR1 LNHDA and CDR2 SQIVND (reference sequence). The CDR3 spans 16 residues. The V gene end was trimmed by 1 base and the J gene end by 2 bases; junction bases not matched to a gene: 4. The CDR3 region has the DNA TGTGCCAGTAGTATAGGGACAGGGTTAGGCAATCAGCCCCAGCATTTT. Its protein is CASSIGTGLGNQPQHF. The full variable domain, completed using reference TRBV19 and TRBJ1-5, is DGGITQSPKYLFRKEGQNVTLSCEQNLNHDAMYWYRQDPGQGLRLIYYSQIVNDFQKGDIAEGYSVSREKKESFPLTVTSAQKNPTAFYLCASSIGTGLGNQPQHFGDGTRLSIL.

This clone was detected only once. The V gene is TRBV7-2, the J gene TRBJ2-1, with D uncertain. There are 14 residues in the CDR3. Germline lookup yields CDR1 SGHTA and CDR2 FQGNSA. The germline V and J ends were trimmed by 5 bases and 2 bases, with 10 bases remaining between them. The CDR3 spells CASSPNYAYNEQFF. CDR3 in DNA: TGTGCCAGCAGCCCTAACTACGCCTACAATGAGCAGTTCTTC.

The chain combines TRBV19 with TRBJ2-1; TRBD2 aligns across 11 bases. J lost 0 bases, V lost 4 bases, and 14 bases had no gene match. Per germline, CDR1 LNHDA and CDR2 SQIVND (reference sequence). The CDR3 extends over 20 amino acids. The CDR3 protein is CASSRRSGTSGRSSYNEQFF. The CDR3 DNA reads as TGTGCCAGTAGTAGGCGCTCCGGGACTAGCGGCCGAAGCTCCTACAATGAGCAGTTCTTC.

The rearrangement uses TRBV9 and TRBJ2-3; 7 nucleotides line up with TRBD2. The length of the CDR3 is 16 residues. Germline-derived CDR1 and CDR2 are SGDLS and YYNGEE. Unmatched junction bases numbered 10, after V lost 4 bases and J lost 2 bases. CDR3 residues: CASSLGTSALTDTQYF. DNA for the CDR3: TGTGCCAGCAGCCTGGGTACTAGCGCCCTCACAGATACGCAGTATTTT.

The genes are TRBV27 and TRBJ1-4, with D maybe TRBD1 (6 bases). Germline CDR1 MNHEY, CDR2 SMNVEV (reference sequence). The CDR3 contains 14 residues. V lost 5 bases to trimming and J lost 7 bases, with 14 bases between them. The CDR3: CASSRQDRTEKLFF. The CDR3 DNA reads as TGTGCCAGCAGTAGACAGGATCGTACTGAAAAACTGTTTTTT.

This clone was seen only a few times. J is TRBJ1-5 and V is TRBV10-1; the D is unclear. This CDR3 contains 16 residues. V was trimmed by 0 bases and J by 3 bases, leaving 12 bases between them. Germline loops: CDR1 WNHNN, CDR2 SYGVQD (reference sequence). CDR3 nucleotides: TGCGCCAGCAGTGAGTCTAGGCAGACACTCAATCAGCCCCAGCATTTT. Translating gives CASSESRQTLNQPQHF.

This chain links TRBV30 with TRBJ2-7, with 10 nucleotides matching TRBD1. The trim removed 4 bases at V and 3 bases at J, leaving 9 bases unmatched. In germline, CDR1 is GTSNPN, CDR2 SVGIG (reference sequence). This CDR3 comprises 15 residues. CDR3 DNA sequence: TGTGCCTGGACGGTTGATGGGACAGGGGTCTACGAGCAGTACTTC. It yields the protein CAWTVDGTGVYEQYF.

The V gene is TRBV27, the J gene TRBJ2-7; the D call may be TRBD1 or TRBD2 (5 bases each). The CDR3 contains 11 residues. CDR1 is MNHEY and CDR2 is SMNVEV in the germline V gene (reference sequence). V was cut by 8 bases and J by 2 bases, with 7 bases left in between. The CDR3 region is CASRGPYEQYV. As DNA, the CDR3 is TGTGCCAGCCGGGGCCCCTACGAGCAGTACGTC.

This chain uses TRBV6-5 with TRBJ2-7; possibly TRBD2 for D (6 bases). In germline, CDR1 is MNHEY, CDR2 SVGAGI. This CDR3 is built from 14 residues. V lost 5 bases and J lost 6, with 17 bases in between. As DNA, the CDR3 is TGTGCCAGCAGTCCCGGGGGAGCTGCGGGCGAGCAGTACTTC. It specifies CASSPGGAAGEQYF.

This clone appeared a few times. The chain recombines TRBV28 with TRBJ1-4; D ambiguous. V lost 4 bases to trimming and J lost 8 bases, with 14 bases between them. CDR1 is MDHEN and CDR2 is SYDVKM in the germline V gene. This CDR3 region has 14 residues. CDR3 in DNA: TGTGCCAGCAGTTCTGTCTGGGCGCAGGAAAAACTGTTTTTT. Protein sequence: CASSSVWAQEKLFF.

This chain joins TRBV4-1 and TRBJ2-1; tentatively, D is TRBD1 (6 bases). CDR1 MGHRA and CDR2 YSYEKL come from the germline V gene. Trimming left V 4 bases short and J 0 bases short, with 19 bases between. The CDR3 extends over 18 amino acids. CDR3 sequence: CASSPRAGQMNSYNEQFF. The CDR3 bases are TGCGCCAGCAGCCCAAGAGCCGGACAGATGAACTCCTACAATGAGCAGTTCTTC.

V usage is TRBV6-1 and J usage is TRBJ2-2; weak D call: TRBD2 (6 bases). CDR1 and CDR2 (germline): MNHNS, SASEGT. The CDR3 is 14 amino acids. V lost 6 bases and J 4 bases, leaving 12 bases between the germline ends. The CDR3 reads CASRTGLTTGELFF. The CDR3 region has the DNA TGTGCCAGCAGAACGGGACTTACCACCGGGGAGCTGTTTTTT.

The rearrangement joins TRBV6-4 to TRBJ2-1; 11 bases map to TRBD2. CDR1 MRHNA and CDR2 SNTAGT come from the germline V gene. CDR3 length: 15 amino acids. V lost 1 base to trimming and J lost 10 bases; unmatched junction nucleotides: 6. CDR3 residues: CASSDFSGGAREQFF. The CDR3 DNA reads as TGTGCCAGCAGTGACTTTAGCGGGGGGGCCAGAGAGCAGTTCTTC.

This clone was detected only a few times. J is TRBJ2-7 and V is TRBV19, with TRBD2 matching 7 bases. The germline CDR1 and CDR2 sequences are LNHDA and SQIVND (reference sequence). V shed 3 bases, J shed 6 bases, and the junction held 14 bases outside the gene matches. The CDR3 spans 16 residues. In DNA, the CDR3 is TGTGCCAGTAGTATCTACCCCGGGACGGGGGGTGCCGAGCAGTACTTC. This sequence encodes CASSIYPGTGGAEQYF.

The gene calls are TRBV7-2 and TRBJ2-7; TRBD1 matches 8 bases. The closer fit of TRBJ2-5 to the DNA end suggests the J call may be wrong. The CDR3 totals 14 residues. Germline V gives CDR1 SGHTA, CDR2 FQGNSA. The CDR3 sequence is CASSFTGGQETQYF. The DNA for the CDR3 is TGTGCCAGCAGCTTCACAGGGGGCCAAGAGACCCAGTACTTC.

V usage is TRBV5-6 and J usage is TRBJ1-2; TRBD1 matches at 10 bases. The CDR3 contains 14 residues. The trim removed 1 base at V and 7 bases at J, leaving 4 bases unmatched. Germline V CDR1 and CDR2: SGHDT, YYEEEE. The CDR3 loop reads CASSLIRDRGGYTF. CDR3 in DNA: TGTGCCAGCAGCTTGATCCGGGACAGGGGTGGCTACACCTTC.

The chain has TRBV6-5 and TRBJ2-4, with a possible D match to TRBD1 (6 bases). Trimming pared 4 bases from V and 6 bases from J, leaving 7 bases between. CDR1 MNHEY and CDR2 SVGAGI come from the germline V gene. The CDR3 length is 12 residues. Here the CDR3 DNA reads TGTGCCAGCAGTTCACAGGGAAACATTCAGTACTTC. It translates to CASSSQGNIQYF.